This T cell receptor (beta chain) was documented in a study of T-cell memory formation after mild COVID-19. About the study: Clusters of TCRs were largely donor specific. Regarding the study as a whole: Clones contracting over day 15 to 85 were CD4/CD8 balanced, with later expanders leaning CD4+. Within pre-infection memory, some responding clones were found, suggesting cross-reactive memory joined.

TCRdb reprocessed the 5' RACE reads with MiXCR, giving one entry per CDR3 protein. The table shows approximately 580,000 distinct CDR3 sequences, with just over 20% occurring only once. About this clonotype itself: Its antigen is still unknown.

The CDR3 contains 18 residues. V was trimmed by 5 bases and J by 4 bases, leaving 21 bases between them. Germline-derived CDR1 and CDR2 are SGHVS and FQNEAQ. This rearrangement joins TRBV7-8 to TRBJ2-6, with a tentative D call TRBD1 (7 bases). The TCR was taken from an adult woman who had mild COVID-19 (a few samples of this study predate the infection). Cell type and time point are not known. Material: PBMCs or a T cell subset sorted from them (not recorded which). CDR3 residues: CASSPRGGGVRGANVLTF. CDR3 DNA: TGTGCCAGCAGCCCTCGTGGAGGGGGCGTACGAGGGGCCAACGTCCTGACTTTC.